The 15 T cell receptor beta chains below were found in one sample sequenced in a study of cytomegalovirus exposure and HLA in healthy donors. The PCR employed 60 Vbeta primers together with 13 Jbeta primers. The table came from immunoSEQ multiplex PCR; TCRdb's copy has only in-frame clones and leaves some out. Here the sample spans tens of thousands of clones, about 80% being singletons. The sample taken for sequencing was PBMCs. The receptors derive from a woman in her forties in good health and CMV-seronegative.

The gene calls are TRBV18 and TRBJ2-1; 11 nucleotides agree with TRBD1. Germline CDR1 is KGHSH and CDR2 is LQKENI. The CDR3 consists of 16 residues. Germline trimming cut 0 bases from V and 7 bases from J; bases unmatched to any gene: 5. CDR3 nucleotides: TGTGCCAGCTCACCACCGACGGGACAGGGGGTTAATGAGCAGTTCTTC. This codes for CASSPPTGQGVNEQFF.

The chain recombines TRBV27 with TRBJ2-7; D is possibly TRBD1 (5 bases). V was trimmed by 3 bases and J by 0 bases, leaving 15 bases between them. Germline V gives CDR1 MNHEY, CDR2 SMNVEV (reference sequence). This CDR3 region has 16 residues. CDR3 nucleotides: TGTGCCAGCAGTTTGGTAGGACACTTGAGCTCCTACGAGCAGTACTTC. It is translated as CASSLVGHLSSYEQYF.

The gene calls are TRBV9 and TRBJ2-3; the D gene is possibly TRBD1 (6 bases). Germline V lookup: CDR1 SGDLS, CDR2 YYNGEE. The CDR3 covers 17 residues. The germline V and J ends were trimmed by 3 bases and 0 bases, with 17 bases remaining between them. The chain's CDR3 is CASSERRTVSSTDTQYF. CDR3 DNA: TGTGCCAGCAGCGAACGCAGGACAGTATCTAGCACAGATACGCAGTATTTT. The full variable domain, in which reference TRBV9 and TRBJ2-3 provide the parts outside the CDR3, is DSGVTQTPKHLITATGQRVTLRCSPRSGDLSVYWYQQSLDQGLQFLIQYYNGEERAKGNILERFSAQQFPDLHSELNLSSLELGDSALYFCASSERRTVSSTDTQYFGPGTRLTVL.

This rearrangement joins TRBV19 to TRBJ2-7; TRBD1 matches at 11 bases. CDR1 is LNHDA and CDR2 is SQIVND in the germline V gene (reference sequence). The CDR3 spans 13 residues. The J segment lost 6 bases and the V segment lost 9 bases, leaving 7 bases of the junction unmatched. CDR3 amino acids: CASRDRGASEQYF. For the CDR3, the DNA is TGTGCCAGCCGGGACAGGGGGGCGTCCGAGCAGTACTTC.

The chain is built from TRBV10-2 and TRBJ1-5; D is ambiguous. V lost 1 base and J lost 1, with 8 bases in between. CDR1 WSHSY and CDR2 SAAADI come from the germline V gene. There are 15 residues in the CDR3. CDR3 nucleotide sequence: TGCGCCAGCAGTGAGTGGCGGGAGAGCAATCAGCCCCAGCATTTT. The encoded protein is CASSEWRESNQPQHF.

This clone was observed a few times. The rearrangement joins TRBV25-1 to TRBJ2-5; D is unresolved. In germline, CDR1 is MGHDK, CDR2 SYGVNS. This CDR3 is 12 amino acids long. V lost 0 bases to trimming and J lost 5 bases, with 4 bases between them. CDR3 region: CASSEYEETQYF. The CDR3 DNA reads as TGTGCCAGCAGTGAATACGAGGAGACCCAGTACTTC.

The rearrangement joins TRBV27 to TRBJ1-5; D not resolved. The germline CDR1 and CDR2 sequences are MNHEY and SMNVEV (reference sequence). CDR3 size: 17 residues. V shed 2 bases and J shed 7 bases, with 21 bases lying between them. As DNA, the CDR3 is TGTGCCAGCAGTTTAAAGTGGCGTTCGTCGGGATTCCAGCCCCAGCATTTT. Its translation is CASSLKWRSSGFQPQHF.

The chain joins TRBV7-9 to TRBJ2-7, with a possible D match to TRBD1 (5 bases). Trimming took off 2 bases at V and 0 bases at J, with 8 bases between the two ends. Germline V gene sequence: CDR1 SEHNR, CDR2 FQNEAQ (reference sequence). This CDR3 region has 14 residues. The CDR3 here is CASSLSGFSYEQYF. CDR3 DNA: TGTGCCAGCAGCTTATCAGGGTTCTCCTACGAGCAGTACTTC.

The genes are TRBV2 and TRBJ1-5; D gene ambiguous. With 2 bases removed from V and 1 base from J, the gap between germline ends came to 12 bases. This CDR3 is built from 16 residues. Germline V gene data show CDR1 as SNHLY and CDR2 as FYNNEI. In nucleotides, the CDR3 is TGTGCCAGCAGTGAAATGGTATGGCAGAGCAATCAGCCCCAGCATTTT. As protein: CASSEMVWQSNQPQHF.

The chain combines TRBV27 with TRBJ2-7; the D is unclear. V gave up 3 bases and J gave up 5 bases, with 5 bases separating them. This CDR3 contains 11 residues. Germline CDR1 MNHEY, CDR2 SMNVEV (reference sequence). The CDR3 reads CASSFADEQYF. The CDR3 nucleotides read TGTGCCAGCAGTTTTGCGGACGAGCAGTACTTC.

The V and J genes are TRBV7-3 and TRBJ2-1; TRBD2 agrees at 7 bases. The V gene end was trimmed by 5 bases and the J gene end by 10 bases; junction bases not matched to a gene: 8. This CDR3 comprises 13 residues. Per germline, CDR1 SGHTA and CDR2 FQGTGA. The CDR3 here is CASSPREGGEQFF. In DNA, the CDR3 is TGTGCCAGCAGCCCCCGCGAGGGAGGGGAGCAGTTCTTC.

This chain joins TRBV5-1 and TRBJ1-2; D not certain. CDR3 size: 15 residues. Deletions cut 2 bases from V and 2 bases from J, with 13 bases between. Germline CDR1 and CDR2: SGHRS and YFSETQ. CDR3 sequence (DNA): TGCGCCAGCAGCTTCTCGGTACAGCCAAACTATGGCTACACCTTC. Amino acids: CASSFSVQPNYGYTF.

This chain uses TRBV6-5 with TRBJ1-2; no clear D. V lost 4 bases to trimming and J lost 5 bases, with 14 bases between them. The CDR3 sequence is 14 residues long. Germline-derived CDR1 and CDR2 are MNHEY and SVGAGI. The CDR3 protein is CASSLNPRAYGYTF. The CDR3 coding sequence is TGTGCCAGCAGTTTGAACCCGAGGGCTTATGGCTACACCTTC.

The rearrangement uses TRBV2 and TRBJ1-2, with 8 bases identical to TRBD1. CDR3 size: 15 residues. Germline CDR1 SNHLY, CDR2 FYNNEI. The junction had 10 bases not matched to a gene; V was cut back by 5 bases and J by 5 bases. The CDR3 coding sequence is TGTGCCAGCAGTATTACCGGGACAGGCGATTATGGCTACACCTTC. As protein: CASSITGTGDYGYTF.

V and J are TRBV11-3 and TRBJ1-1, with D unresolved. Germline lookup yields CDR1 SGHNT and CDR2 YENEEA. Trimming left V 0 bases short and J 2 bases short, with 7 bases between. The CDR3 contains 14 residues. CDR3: CASSLDGENTEAFF. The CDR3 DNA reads TGTGCCAGCAGCTTAGACGGGGAAAACACTGAAGCTTTCTTT.